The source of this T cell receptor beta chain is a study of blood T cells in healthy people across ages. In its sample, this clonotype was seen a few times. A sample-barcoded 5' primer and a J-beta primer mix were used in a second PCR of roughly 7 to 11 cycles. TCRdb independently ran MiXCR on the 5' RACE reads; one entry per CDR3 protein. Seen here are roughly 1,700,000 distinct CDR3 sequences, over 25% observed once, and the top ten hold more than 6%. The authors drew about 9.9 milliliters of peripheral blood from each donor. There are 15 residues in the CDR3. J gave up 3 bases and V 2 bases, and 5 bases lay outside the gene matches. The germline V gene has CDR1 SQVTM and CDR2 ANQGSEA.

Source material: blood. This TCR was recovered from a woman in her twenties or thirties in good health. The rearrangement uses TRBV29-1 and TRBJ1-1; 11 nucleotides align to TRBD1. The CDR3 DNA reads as TGCAGCGTTGAAACCGGGACAGGGGGGGACACTGAAGCTTTCTTT. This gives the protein CSVETGTGGDTEAFF.